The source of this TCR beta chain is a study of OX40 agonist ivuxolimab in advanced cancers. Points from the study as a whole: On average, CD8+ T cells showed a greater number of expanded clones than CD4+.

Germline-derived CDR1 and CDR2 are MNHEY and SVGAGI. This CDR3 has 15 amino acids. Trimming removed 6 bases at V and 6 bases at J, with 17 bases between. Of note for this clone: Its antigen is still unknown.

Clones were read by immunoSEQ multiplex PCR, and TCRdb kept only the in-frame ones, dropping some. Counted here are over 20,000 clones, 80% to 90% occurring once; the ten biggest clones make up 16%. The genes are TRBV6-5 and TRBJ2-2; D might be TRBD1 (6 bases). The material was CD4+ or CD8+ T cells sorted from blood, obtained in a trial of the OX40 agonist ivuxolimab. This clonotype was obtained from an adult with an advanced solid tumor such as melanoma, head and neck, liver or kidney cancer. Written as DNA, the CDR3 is TGTGCCAGCAGCCTCAGGGCCAGGGGTCCCGGGGAGCTGTTTTTT. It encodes CASSLRARGPGELFF.